The entry below gives a single T cell receptor beta chain sequence along with its context. Its cognate antigen has yet to be identified. No per-base quality is available; no much larger clone lies one base away. Libraries were constructed by 5' RACE. Sequencing instrument: Illumina HiSeq 2000. Template switching added a universal primer binding site, and the final cDNA carried a unique molecular identifier that allowed TCR cDNA molecules to be counted accurately. Specific primers in the conserved constant-segment region were used to synthesize first-strand cDNA for TCR alpha and beta chains. To control for contamination, every cDNA library was double barcoded, receiving both a SMART-Mk sample barcode and Illumina barcodes. TruSeq adapter sequences along with Illumina sample barcodes were introduced in two successive PCR steps. TCR alpha and beta cDNA libraries were sequenced on the Illumina HiSeq platform with custom primers. Per the source publication's procedure: MiGEC processed the raw reads to extract unique molecular identifiers, while MiXCR was used to determine the CDR3 positions. Recombination models were inferred per individual with the repgenHMM and IGoR tools using an EM algorithm. Shared clonotypes were analyzed with the tcR package in R, and sharing was normalized by the product of cloneset sizes. To study raw recombination free of thymic and clonal selection effects, out-of-frame nonproductive sequences were analyzed. In TCRdb, the public reads were trimmed at Q25 with fastp and aligned with MiXCR, with productive beta chains retained. Each CDR3 protein gets just one entry, which takes the most common genes and DNA from the rows behind it. The V and J calls and clone size come from TCRdb's table, not from the authors' own analysis. The sample table records some 240,000 distinct CDR3 sequences; 10% of these occur just once. Clones ranked in the top ten supply approximately 11% of the sample.

These data belong to a study of identical twins (TCRdb year 2016). Background on the whole study: The study deep-sequenced TCR alpha and beta repertoires from monozygotic twins, unrelated adults of various ages and cord blood to test whether fetal clonotypes persist. To rule out contamination, the twin experiments were replicated at different times with different library preparation protocols. What the study reported, not specific to this receptor: Abundant cord blood beta clonotypes had fewer insertions, young adult naive repertoires showed a similar but weaker trend, and memory repertoires showed no such trend. Because the same donors could not be followed over many years, the conclusions depended on cross-sectional statistical analysis. Compared with coincidental sharing between unrelated individuals, out-of-frame TCR alpha sequences shared between twins showed an excess of sequences with low generation probability. Zero-insertion analyses could be partly confounded by invariant T cells such as MAIT and iNKT, though diverse VJ usage argued against such confounding for most clonotypes. Excess twin sharing in beta out-of-frame sequences was weaker because fewer shared sequences lowered the signal-to-noise ratio. Recombination models systematically underestimated out-of-frame TCR alpha sharing in monozygotic twins but agreed with sharing between unrelated individuals.

Every donor was a healthy Caucasian. Using Miltenyi CD45RO+ enrichment and human naive T-cell isolation kits, memory (CD45RO+) and naive T cells were isolated from PBMC. The V and J ends are trimmed by 1 base and 2 bases, leaving 14 bases between them. Including the terminal cysteine and phenylalanine, the CDR3 comprises 15 residues. CDR3 DNA is the only sequence kept; it has 45 bases, read in frame from the first base. CDR1 is given as DFQATT and CDR2 as SNEGSKA, both from the germline V gene (reference sequence). The sequenced material came from memory T cells sorted from blood. What this sample's cell subset or site label stands for: CD45RO+ enriched T cells. This receptor was obtained from a man over 45 in good health. The V and J genes are TRBV20-1 and TRBJ1-1; no D segment can be confidently identified. The CDR3 region has the sequence CSARALLAVNTEAFF. The DNA sequence follows: TGCAGTGCTAGAGCCCTTCTGGCAGTCAACACTGAAGCTTTCTTT.